This T cell receptor beta chain was sequenced during a study of blood T cell repertoires in COVID-19 (TCRdb year 2020). About the full investigation: The collaborator samples originated in the United States, Italy and Spain and spanned the acute and convalescent phases of COVID-19. A freely available public database, intended as a resource for researchers studying the immune response to SARS-CoV-2, is where the repertoires were released. The prospective study material was composed of cDNA or gDNA derived from T cells, B-cell-depleted T cells, or PBMCs. Where available, HLA class I and class II types were obtained from metadata supplied by the sample provider rather than from assay-based typing. The dataset comprised deeply sampled blood TCRbeta repertoires from subjects exposed to, actively infected with, or recovered from COVID-19. A de-identified subject ID, COVID-19 status, age in years and sex were almost always included in the sample metadata. Samples were obtained from the ongoing ImmuneRACE study (first 160 participants) and from over 1,000 subjects provided by 6 global collaborators. Broad study findings and their caveats: The quantity of clinical and demographic metadata differed by source and by participant and was supplied without curation.

With regard to this clone: It has no known antigen specificity. Base qualities are not at hand, and no much larger clone is one base apart.

The CDR1 and CDR2 encoded by the germline V gene are MNHEY and SVGAGI. The CDR3 starts with the cysteine, ends with the phenylalanine, and has 16 residues. The retained sequence is limited to the CDR3, 48 bases, with the frame set at the first base. V sheds 0 bases and J sheds 2 bases, leaving 11 bases between their ends. The immunoSEQ Assay, a bias-controlled multiplex PCR, was used to amplify TCRbeta CDR3 regions from genomic DNA. As for the authors' bioinformatics: Nucleated cell counts per sample were estimated from amplification of reference gene primers within the assay. To quantify the absolute abundance of each unique TCRbeta CDR3 rearrangement, sequence reads were collapsed and filtered. For each sample, productive Simpson clonality was calculated by taking the square root of Simpson's diversity index across productive rearrangements. The source is immuneACCESS, and TCRdb retained only in-frame sequences with V and J called. Part of the clones is not carried over; for the studies checked, unresolved V genes explain less than half of this, and the remainder is unexplained. For V, J and clone size, that table is used; D and trimming come from the DNA. Counted in this sample were approximately 300,000 clones; 80% to 90% of them appeared once. Together, the top ten hold 1% of the sample.

Each collaborating institution followed its own protocols to collect whole blood in K2EDTA tubes. Collaborator samples were shipped for TCRbeta analysis as frozen whole blood, isolated PBMCs, or DNA extracted from either sample type. This receptor chain uses TRBV6-5 and TRBJ1-5; TRBD1 might be the D gene, on 6 matching bases. The source material was peripheral blood. This TCR came from a man in his fifties with active or convalescent COVID-19. This receptor has the CDR3 CASSYSGAGGNQPQHF. DNA sequence: TGTGCCAGCAGTTACTCAGGGGCAGGGGGCAATCAGCCCCAGCATTTT.